The 19 T cell receptor beta chains presented below share a single source sample, sequenced in a study of Epstein–Barr virus B cells in breast cancer. RNA was the template for SMARTer libraries capturing complete alpha and beta V(D)J regions. Each CDR3 protein is one row after TCRdb ran MiXCR on the 5' RACE reads. The repertoire consists of fewer than 2,000 distinct CDR3 sequences, with over 14% occurring once and the leading ten covering approximately 31%. These receptors' antigens are unknown. Sequenced: tumor-infiltrating lymphocytes expanded in culture. These receptors were obtained from a woman aged 40 to 55 with triple-negative breast cancer.

Judged by abundance, this clonotype is medium-sized. The chain couples TRBV20-1 to TRBJ2-2; TRBD2 matches at 8 bases. With 0 bases clipped from V and 2 bases from J, the junction kept 5 bases outside the gene matches. CDR3 length: 16 residues. Germline V lookup: CDR1 DFQATT, CDR2 SNEGSKA (reference sequence). The CDR3 coding sequence is TGCAGTGCTAGAGATAGCGGGACTACTAACACCGGGGAGCTGTTTTTT. The encoded protein is CSARDSGTTNTGELFF.

This clonotype is deemed medium-sized. J is TRBJ1-2 and V is TRBV27; 7 positions agree with TRBD1. Losses at the gene ends were 2 bases for V and 6 bases for J; bases not matched to a gene: 9. Germline values: CDR1 MNHEY, CDR2 SMNVEV (reference sequence). CDR3 length: 15 residues. In DNA form, the CDR3 reads TGTGCCAGCAGTTTAAAAGCGGGCAGGGGGAATGGCTACACCTTC. Its translation: CASSLKAGRGNGYTF.

About this clonotype: With a far larger clone one base away, a read error is the likely cause. The CDR3 does not close with the conserved phenylalanine or tryptophan, likely indicating a read error. The V and J genes are TRBV6-2 or TRBV6-3 and TRBJ1-2; D possibly corresponds to TRBD1 (6 bases). V lost 7 bases and J lost 11, with 20 bases in between. Germline assignment: CDR1 MNHEY and CDR2 SVGEGT. The CDR3 is 13 residues long. The CDR3, as DNA: TGTGCCAGCACCTCCACAGGGTCGGAGGGGTACACCTCC. The encoded protein is CASTSTGSEGYTS.

Only a few counts were recorded for this clonotype. The chain links TRBV4-1 to TRBJ2-3; 9 bases fit TRBD2. J gave up 6 bases and V 0 bases, and 7 bases lay outside the gene matches. The CDR3 spans 16 residues. The germline gives CDR1 MGHRA, CDR2 YSYEKL. The CDR3 loop is CASSQDFTSGWDTQYF. CDR3 bases: TGCGCCAGCAGCCAAGATTTCACTAGCGGGTGGGATACGCAGTATTTT.

Sample share makes this clonotype medium-sized. This chain uses TRBV3-1 with TRBJ2-3, with 14 nucleotides matching TRBD2. Trimming cost V 1 base and J 5 bases; bases outside gene matches: 5. The CDR3 extends over 17 amino acids. Germline V gives CDR1 LGHDT, CDR2 YNNKEL (reference sequence). As DNA, the CDR3 is TGTGCCAGCAGCCAAGCGACTAGCGGGGGGGCCGAAGATACGCAGTATTTT. As protein: CASSQATSGGAEDTQYF.

By share, this clonotype counts as medium-sized. The chain carries TRBV19 and TRBJ1-1; the D is unclear. From germline, CDR1 is LNHDA and CDR2 SQIVND (reference sequence). The CDR3 is 13 amino acids. Trimming removed 3 bases at V and 2 bases at J, with 7 bases between. CDR3 in DNA: TGTGCCAGTAGTATCGGTCCTAACACTGAAGCTTTCTTT. Translating it yields CASSIGPNTEAFF.

The chain joins TRBV2 to TRBJ1-1; D is perhaps TRBD1 (5 bases). V was cut by 7 bases and J by 2 bases, with 17 bases left in between. The CDR3 covers 15 residues. From germline, CDR1 is SNHLY and CDR2 FYNNEI. The CDR3 is CASTEQRTGNTEAFF. CDR3 DNA sequence: TGTGCCAGCACCGAACAGAGAACAGGTAACACTGAAGCTTTCTTT.

This clonotype occurred many times. V is TRBV29-1 and J is TRBJ1-1; TRBD1 is a possible D gene (5 bases). CDR1 and CDR2 (germline): SQVTM, ANQGSEA. V shed 7 bases and J shed 8 bases, with 11 bases lying between them. There are 10 residues in the CDR3. The CDR3 sequence: CSGWEGEAFF. Written as DNA, the CDR3 is TGCAGCGGCTGGGAGGGGGAAGCTTTCTTT.

The sample holds many counts of this clonotype. V usage is TRBV7-2 and J usage is TRBJ2-1; D gene ambiguous. There are 15 residues in the CDR3. V lost 1 base to trimming and J lost 4 bases, with 11 bases between them. The germline V gene has CDR1 SGHTA and CDR2 FQGNSA. The CDR3 loop reads CASSLGAHLYNEQFF. The CDR3 DNA reads TGTGCCAGCAGCTTAGGGGCCCATTTATACAATGAGCAGTTCTTC.

This clonotype is large (0.1 to 1%) in the sample. Here the CDR3 reads CASSQAGGSTDTQYF. CDR3 DNA: TGCGCCAGCAGCCAAGCGGGAGGGAGCACAGATACGCAGTATTTT. The rearrangement uses TRBV4-1 and TRBJ2-3, with 8 positions matching TRBD2. This CDR3 is 15 amino acids long. V shed 1 base and J 0 bases; nucleotides not matched to a gene: 0. Germline V gene sequence: CDR1 MGHRA, CDR2 YSYEKL.

In this sample, this clonotype turned up many times. The chain uses TRBV2 and TRBJ2-5, with 8 bases identical to TRBD2. CDR3 length: 19 amino acids. V lost 9 bases to trimming and J lost 3 bases; unmatched junction nucleotides: 24. CDR1 is SNHLY, CDR2 FYNNEI, per germline. CDR3: CARTGSRTVSTSEEETQYF. DNA of the CDR3: TGTGCCAGGACGGGTAGTCGCACAGTTTCGACTAGCGAGGAAGAGACCCAGTACTTC.

This clonotype has just a few counts. The V call is TRBV5-1, the J call TRBJ2-3, with 11 positions matching TRBD2. Germline assignment: CDR1 SGHRS and CDR2 YFSETQ. V shed 4 bases, J shed 9 bases, and the junction held 10 bases outside the gene matches. The length of the CDR3 is 15 residues. The DNA of the CDR3 is TGCGCCAGCAGCAGCGTAGCGGGGGGGCAAGCCACGCAGTATTTT. It is translated as CASSSVAGGQATQYF.

This clonotype is medium-sized (0.01 to 0.1%) in the sample. The rearrangement joins TRBV7-3 to TRBJ2-7; D may be TRBD1 (5 bases). V was cut by 4 bases and J by 7 bases, with 17 bases left in between. CDR3 size: 14 residues. Germline V gives CDR1 SGHTA, CDR2 FQGTGA. The CDR3 coding sequence is TGTGCCAGCAGCTCAACGGGTGGGCACAGGGAGCAGTACTTC. Protein product: CASSSTGGHREQYF.

Note on this clonotype: It is likely a read error: a sequence one base away is far more abundant. The chain joins TRBV7-2 to TRBJ2-7; TRBD1 is a possible D gene (5 bases). This CDR3 region has 14 residues. CDR1 is SGHTA, CDR2 FQGNSA, per germline. V was clipped by 5 bases and J by 2 bases, with 13 bases between them. CDR3 nucleotide sequence: TGTGCCAGCAGCGCCAACAGGATTGCCTACGAGCAGTACTTC. It is translated as CASSANRIAYEQYF.

Ten or more counts support this clonotype. This chain links TRBV2 with TRBJ2-3; 8 bases are shared with TRBD1. The germline V gene encodes CDR1 SNHLY and CDR2 FYNNEI. The CDR3 runs 12 residues. V gave up 6 bases and J gave up 5 bases; unmatched junction bases: 1. CDR3 loop: CASRQGGDTQYF. The DNA of the CDR3 is TGTGCCAGCAGACAGGGGGGAGATACGCAGTATTTT. Full variable domain (remainder filled in from reference TRBV2 and TRBJ2-3): EPEVTQTPSHQVTQMGQEVILRCVPISNHLYFYWYRQILGQKVEFLVSFYNNEISEKSEIFDDQFSVERPDGSNFTLKIRSTKLEDSAMYFCASRQGGDTQYFGPGTRLTVL.

The chain recombines TRBV19 with TRBJ2-1; D remains ambiguous. The CDR3 consists of 15 residues. Germline V CDR1 and CDR2: LNHDA, SQIVND (reference sequence). The V end was cut by 1 base, the J end by 0 bases, with 7 bases between. The CDR3 DNA is TGTGCCAGTAGTATAGCGGTAAGCTCCTACAATGAGCAGTTCTTC. It specifies CASSIAVSSYNEQFF.

By sample share, this clonotype is medium-sized. The chain has TRBV6-6 and TRBJ2-4; perhaps TRBD2 as D (5 bases). The germline V and J ends were trimmed by 4 bases and 1 base, with 11 bases remaining between them. The CDR3 is 15 residues long. Germline V gives CDR1 MNHNY, CDR2 SVGAGI (reference sequence). The CDR3 nucleotides are TGTGCCAGCAGTTCGGGGATAGTGGCCAAAAACATTCAGTACTTC. Protein: CASSSGIVAKNIQYF.

By its share, this clonotype is medium-sized (0.01 to 0.1%). The DNA for the CDR3 is TGTGCCAGCACAGGAGAAACATACTATGGCTACACCTTC. It codes for CASTGETYYGYTF. The J gene is TRBJ1-2, the V gene TRBV28; no reliable D call. This CDR3 is 13 amino acids long. Trimming removed 7 bases at V and 3 bases at J, with 12 bases between. CDR1 and CDR2 (germline): MDHEN, SYDVKM.

This clonotype was detected ten times or more. The chain carries TRBV20-1 and TRBJ1-2; D is unclear. Germline V lookup: CDR1 DFQATT, CDR2 SNEGSKA (reference sequence). The CDR3 extends over 13 amino acids. V lost 4 bases, J lost 2 bases, and 11 bases lay in between. The CDR3: CSATNTINYGYTF. CDR3 DNA: TGCAGTGCTACTAACACGATAAACTATGGCTACACCTTC.